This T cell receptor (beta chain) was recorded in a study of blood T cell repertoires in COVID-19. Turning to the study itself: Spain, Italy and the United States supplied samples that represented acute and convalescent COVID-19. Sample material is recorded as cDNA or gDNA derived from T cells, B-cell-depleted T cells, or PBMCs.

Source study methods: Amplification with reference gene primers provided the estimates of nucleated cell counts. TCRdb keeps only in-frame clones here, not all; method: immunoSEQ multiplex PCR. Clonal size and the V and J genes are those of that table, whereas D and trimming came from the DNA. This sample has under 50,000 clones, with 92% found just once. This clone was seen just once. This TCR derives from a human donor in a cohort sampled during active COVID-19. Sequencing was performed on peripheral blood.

This CDR3 is CASSSGTANTEAFF. In DNA form, the CDR3 reads TGCGCCAGCAGCTCCGGGACAGCTAACACTGAAGCTTTCTTT. J is TRBJ1-1 and V is TRBV5-1; 7 nucleotides match TRBD1. V was clipped by 3 bases and J by 2 bases; unmatched bases: 4. The CDR3 runs to 14 residues. Germline values: CDR1 SGHRS, CDR2 YFSETQ.